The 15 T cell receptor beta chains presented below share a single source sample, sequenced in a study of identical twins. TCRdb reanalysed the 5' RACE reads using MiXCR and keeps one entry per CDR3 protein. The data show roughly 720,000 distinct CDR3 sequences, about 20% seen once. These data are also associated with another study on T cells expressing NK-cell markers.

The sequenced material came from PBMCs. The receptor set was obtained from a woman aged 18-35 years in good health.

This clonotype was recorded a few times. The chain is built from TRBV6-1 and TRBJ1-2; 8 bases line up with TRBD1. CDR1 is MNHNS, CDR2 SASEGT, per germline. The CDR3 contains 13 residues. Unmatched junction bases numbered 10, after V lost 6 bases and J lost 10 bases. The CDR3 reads CASRKRDRSTYTF. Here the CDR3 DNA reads TGTGCCAGCAGAAAGCGGGACAGGTCAACCTACACCTTC.

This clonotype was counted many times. The CDR3 DNA reads as TGTGCCAGCAGTCTGGGACTAGGAGATACGCAGTATTTT. Amino acid sequence: CASSLGLGDTQYF. The chain couples TRBV11-2 to TRBJ2-3, with TRBD2 identical over 8 bases. Trimming at V came to 6 bases and at J to 5 bases, leaving 4 bases not matched to a gene. Germline V gene data show CDR1 as SGHAT and CDR2 as FQNNGV. The CDR3 has 13 residues.

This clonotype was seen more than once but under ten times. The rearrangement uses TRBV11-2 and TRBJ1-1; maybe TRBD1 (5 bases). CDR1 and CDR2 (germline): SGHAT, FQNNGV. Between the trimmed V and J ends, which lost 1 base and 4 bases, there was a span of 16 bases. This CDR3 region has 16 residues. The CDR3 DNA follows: TGTGCCAGCAGCTTAGTCGTTCTGGGTAGGGGCACTGAAGCTTTCTTT. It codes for CASSLVVLGRGTEAFF.

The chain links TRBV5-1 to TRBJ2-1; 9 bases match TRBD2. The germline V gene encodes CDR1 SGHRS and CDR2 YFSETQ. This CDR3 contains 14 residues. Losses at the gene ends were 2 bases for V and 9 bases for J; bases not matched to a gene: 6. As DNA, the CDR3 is TGCGCCAGCAGCTTCCCAGCGGGAGGAGGTGAGCAGTTCTTC. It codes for CASSFPAGGGEQFF.

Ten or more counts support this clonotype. The CDR3 spells CSVGRENTEAFF. As DNA, the CDR3 is TGCAGCGTTGGACGGGAAAACACTGAAGCTTTCTTT. This chain connects TRBV29-1 to TRBJ1-1, with D unresolved. This CDR3 has 12 residues. The V and J ends lost 4 bases and 2 bases respectively, with 8 bases between them. CDR1 and CDR2 from the germline V gene are SQVTM and ANQGSEA.

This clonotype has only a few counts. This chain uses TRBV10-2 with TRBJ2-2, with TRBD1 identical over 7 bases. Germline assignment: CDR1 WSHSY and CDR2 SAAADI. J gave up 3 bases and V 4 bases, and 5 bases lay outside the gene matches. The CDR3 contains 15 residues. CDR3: CASSARGPDTGELFF. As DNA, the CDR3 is TGCGCCAGCAGTGCGAGGGGGCCCGACACCGGGGAGCTGTTTTTT.

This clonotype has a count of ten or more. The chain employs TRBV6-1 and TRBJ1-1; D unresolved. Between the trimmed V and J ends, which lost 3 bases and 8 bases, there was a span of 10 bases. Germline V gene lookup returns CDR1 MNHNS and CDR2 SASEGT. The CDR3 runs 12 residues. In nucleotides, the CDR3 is TGTGCCAGCAGTGAGTACCAAGGGGAAGCTTTCTTT. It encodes CASSEYQGEAFF.

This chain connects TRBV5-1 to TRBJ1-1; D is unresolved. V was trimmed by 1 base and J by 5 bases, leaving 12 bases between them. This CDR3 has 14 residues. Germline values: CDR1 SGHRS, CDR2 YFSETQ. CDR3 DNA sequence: TGCGCCAGCAGCTTGAATGCGGGGAAGACTGAAGCTTTCTTT. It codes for CASSLNAGKTEAFF.

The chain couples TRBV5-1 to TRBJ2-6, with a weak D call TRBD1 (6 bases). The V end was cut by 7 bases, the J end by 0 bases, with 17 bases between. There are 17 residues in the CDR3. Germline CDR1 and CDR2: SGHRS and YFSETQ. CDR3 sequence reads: CASSQGIANSGANVLTF. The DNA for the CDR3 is TGCGCCAGCTCACAGGGAATAGCCAACTCTGGGGCCAACGTCCTGACTTTC.

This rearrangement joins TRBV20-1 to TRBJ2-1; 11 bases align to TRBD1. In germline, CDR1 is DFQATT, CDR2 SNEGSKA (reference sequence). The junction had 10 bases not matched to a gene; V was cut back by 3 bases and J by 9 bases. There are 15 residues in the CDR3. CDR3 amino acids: CSARKGTGGPGEQFF. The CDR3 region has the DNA TGCAGTGCTAGGAAAGGGACAGGGGGACCGGGTGAGCAGTTCTTC.

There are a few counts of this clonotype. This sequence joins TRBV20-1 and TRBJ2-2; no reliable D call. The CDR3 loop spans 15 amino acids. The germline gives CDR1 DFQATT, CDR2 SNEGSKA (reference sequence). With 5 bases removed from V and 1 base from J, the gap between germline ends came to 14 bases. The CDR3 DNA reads TGCAGTGCTCCTAATGTCGGCGGGAACACCGGGGAGCTGTTTTTT. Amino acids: CSAPNVGGNTGELFF.

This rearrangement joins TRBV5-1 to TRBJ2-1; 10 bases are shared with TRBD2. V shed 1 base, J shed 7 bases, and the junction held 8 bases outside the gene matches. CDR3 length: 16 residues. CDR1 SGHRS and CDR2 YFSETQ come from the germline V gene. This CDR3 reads CASSLLVSGGNNEQFF. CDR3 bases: TGCGCCAGCAGCTTGCTCGTTAGCGGGGGGAATAATGAGCAGTTCTTC. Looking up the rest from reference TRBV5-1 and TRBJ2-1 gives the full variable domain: KAGVTQTPRYLIKTRGQQVTLSCSPISGHRSVSWYQQTPGQGLQFLFEYFSETQRNKGNFPGRFSGRQFSNSRSEMNVSTLELGDSALYLCASSLLVSGGNNEQFFGPGTRLTVL.

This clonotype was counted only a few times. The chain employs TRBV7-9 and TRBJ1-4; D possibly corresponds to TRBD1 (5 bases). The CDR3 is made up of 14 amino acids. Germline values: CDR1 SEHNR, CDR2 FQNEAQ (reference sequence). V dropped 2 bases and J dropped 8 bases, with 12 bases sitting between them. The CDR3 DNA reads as TGTGCCAGCAGCTTATTCGGGGGAGACGAAAAACTGTTTTTT. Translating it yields CASSLFGGDEKLFF.

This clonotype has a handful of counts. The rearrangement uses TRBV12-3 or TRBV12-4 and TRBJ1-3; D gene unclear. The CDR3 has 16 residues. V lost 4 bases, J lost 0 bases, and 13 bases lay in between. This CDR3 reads CASSSGVLHSGNTIYF. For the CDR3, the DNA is TGTGCCAGCAGTTCCGGGGTCCTTCACTCTGGAAACACCATATATTTT.

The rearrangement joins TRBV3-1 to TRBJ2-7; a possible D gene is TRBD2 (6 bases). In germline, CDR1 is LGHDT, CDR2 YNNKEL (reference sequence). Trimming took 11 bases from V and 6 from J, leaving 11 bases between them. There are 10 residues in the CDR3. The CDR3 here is CALTEGEQYF. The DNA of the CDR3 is TGTGCCCTTACGGAGGGCGAGCAGTACTTC.